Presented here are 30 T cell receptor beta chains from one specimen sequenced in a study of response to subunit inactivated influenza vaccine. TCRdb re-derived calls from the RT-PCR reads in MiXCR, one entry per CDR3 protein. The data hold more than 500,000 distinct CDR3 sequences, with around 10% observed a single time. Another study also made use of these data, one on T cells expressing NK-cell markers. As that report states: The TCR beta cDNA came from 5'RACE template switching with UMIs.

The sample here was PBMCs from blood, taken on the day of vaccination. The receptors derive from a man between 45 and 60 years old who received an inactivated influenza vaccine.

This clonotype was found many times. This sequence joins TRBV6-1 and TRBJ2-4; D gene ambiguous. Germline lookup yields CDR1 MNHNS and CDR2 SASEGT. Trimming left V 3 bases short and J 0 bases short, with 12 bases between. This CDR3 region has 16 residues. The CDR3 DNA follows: TGTGCCAGCAGTGAGGAGCAGGTCCTAGCCAAAAACATTCAGTACTTC. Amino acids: CASSEEQVLAKNIQYF.

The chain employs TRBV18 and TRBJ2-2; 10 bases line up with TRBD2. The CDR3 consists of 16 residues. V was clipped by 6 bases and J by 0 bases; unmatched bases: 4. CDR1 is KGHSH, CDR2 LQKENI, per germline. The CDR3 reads CASSRTSGSNTGELFF. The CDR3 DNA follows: TGTGCCAGCTCCAGGACTAGCGGCTCGAACACCGGGGAGCTGTTTTTT. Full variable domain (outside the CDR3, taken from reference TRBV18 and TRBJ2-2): NAGVMQNPRHLVRRRGQEARLRCSPMKGHSHVYWYRQLPEEGLKFMVYLQKENIIDESGMPKERFSAEFPKEGPSILRIQQVVRGDSAAYFCASSRTSGSNTGELFFGEGSRLTVL.

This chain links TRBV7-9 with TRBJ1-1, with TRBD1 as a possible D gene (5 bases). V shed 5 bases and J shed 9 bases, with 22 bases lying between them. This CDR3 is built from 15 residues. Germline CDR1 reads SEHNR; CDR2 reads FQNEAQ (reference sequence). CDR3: CASSPTRGTLDQAFF. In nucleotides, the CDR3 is TGTGCCAGCAGCCCCACCCGTGGGACCTTGGACCAAGCTTTCTTT. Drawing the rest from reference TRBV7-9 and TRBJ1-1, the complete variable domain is DTGVSQNPRHKITKRGQNVTFRCDPISEHNRLYWYRQTLGQGPEFLTYFQNEAQLEKSRLLSDRFSAERPKGSFSTLEIQRTEQGDSAMYLCASSPTRGTLDQAFFGQGTRLTVV.

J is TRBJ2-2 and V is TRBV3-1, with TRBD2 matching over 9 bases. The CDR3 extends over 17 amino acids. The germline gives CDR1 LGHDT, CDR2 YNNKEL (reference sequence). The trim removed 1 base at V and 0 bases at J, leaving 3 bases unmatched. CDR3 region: CASSQGLAGTNTGELFF. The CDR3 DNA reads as TGTGCCAGCAGCCAAGGTCTAGCGGGAACGAACACCGGGGAGCTGTTTTTT. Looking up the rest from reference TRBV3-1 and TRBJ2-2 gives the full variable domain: DTAVSQTPKYLVTQMGNDKSIKCEQNLGHDTMYWYKQDSKKFLKIMFSYNNKELIINETVPNRFSPKSPDKAHLNLHINSLELGDSAVYFCASSQGLAGTNTGELFFGEGSRLTVL.

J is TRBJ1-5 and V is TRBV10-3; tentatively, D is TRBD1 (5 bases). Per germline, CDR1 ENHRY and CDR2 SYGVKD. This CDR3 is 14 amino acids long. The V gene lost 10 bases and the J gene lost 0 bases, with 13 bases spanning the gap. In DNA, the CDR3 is TGTGCCAGCGGGACGGGCGGTAGCAATCAGCCCCAGCATTTT. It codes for CASGTGGSNQPQHF.

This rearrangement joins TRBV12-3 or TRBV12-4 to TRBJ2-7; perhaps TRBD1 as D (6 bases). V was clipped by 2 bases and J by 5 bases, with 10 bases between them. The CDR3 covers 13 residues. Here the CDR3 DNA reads TGTGCCAGCAGTTTAAACAGGGAGAACGAGCAGTACTTC. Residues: CASSLNRENEQYF.

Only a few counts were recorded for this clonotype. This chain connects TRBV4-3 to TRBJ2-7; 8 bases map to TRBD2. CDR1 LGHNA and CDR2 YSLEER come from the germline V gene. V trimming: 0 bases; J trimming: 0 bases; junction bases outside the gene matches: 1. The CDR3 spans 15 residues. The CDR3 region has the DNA TGCGCCAGCAGCCAAGACAGCGGGGGCTCCTACGAGCAGTACTTC. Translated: CASSQDSGGSYEQYF.

CDR3 residues: CASSQGPANSPLHF. The CDR3 DNA sequence: TGTGCCAGCAGCCAGGGCCCAGCGAATTCACCCCTCCACTTT. The V call is TRBV3-1, the J call TRBJ1-6; D is unresolved. This CDR3 contains 14 residues. Germline CDR1 is LGHDT and CDR2 is YNNKEL (reference sequence). Trimming removed 3 bases from V and 7 bases from J, with 10 bases in between.

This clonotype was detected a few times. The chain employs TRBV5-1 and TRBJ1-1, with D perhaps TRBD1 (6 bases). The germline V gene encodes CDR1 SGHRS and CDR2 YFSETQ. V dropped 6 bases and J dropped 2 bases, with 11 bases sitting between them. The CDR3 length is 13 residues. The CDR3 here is CASKGEPNTEAFF. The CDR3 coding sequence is TGCGCCAGCAAGGGGGAACCTAACACTGAAGCTTTCTTT.

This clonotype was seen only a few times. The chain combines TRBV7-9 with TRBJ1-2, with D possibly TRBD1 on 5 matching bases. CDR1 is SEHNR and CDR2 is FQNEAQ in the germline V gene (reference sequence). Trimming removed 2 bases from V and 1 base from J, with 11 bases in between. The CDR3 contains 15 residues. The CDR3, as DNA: TGTGCCAGCAGCTTACGACAGCCCGTTAACTATGGCTACACCTTC. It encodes CASSLRQPVNYGYTF.

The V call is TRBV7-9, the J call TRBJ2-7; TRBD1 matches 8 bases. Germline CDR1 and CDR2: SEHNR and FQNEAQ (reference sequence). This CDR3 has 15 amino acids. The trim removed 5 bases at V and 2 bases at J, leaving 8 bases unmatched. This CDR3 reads CASSPRTGSAYEQYF. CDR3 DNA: TGTGCCAGCAGCCCCCGGACAGGGTCCGCCTACGAGCAGTACTTC.

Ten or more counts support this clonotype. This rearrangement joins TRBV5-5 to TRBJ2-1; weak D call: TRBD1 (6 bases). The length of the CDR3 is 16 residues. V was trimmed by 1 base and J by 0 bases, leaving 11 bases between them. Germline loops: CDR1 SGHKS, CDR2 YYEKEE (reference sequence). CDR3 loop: CASSLFTGSSYNEQFF. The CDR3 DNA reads TGTGCCAGCAGCTTGTTTACAGGGAGCTCCTACAATGAGCAGTTCTTC.

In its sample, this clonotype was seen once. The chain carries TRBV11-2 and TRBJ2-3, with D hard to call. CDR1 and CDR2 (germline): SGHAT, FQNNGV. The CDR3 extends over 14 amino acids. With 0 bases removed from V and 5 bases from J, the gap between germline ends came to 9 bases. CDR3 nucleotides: TGTGCCAGCAGCTTAGACGTCAGAGAAGATACGCAGTATTTT. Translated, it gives CASSLDVREDTQYF.

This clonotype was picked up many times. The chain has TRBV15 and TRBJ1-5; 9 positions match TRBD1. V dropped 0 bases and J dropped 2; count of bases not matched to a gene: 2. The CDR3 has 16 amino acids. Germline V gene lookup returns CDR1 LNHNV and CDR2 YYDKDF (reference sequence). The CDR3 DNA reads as TGTGCCACCAGCAGAGATTGGACAGGGGGCAATCAGCCCCAGCATTTT. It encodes CATSRDWTGGNQPQHF.

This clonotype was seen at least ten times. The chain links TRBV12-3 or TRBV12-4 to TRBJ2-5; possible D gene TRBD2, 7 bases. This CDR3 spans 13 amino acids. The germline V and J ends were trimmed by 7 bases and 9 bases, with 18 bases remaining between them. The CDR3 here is CASTPGGPGPQYF. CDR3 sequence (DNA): TGTGCCAGCACCCCGGGGGGCCCAGGCCCCCAGTACTTC.

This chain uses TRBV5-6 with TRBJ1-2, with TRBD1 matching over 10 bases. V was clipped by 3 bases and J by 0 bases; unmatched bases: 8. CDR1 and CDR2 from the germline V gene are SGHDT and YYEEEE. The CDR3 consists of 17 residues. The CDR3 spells CASSSYDRGPPNYGYTF. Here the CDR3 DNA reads TGTGCCAGCAGCTCTTACGACAGGGGGCCGCCTAACTATGGCTACACCTTC. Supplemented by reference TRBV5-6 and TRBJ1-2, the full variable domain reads DAGVTQSPTHLIKTRGQQVTLRCSPKSGHDTVSWYQQALGQGPQFIFQYYEEEERQRGNFPDRFSGHQFPNYSSELNVNALLLGDSALYLCASSSYDRGPPNYGYTFGSGTRLTVV.

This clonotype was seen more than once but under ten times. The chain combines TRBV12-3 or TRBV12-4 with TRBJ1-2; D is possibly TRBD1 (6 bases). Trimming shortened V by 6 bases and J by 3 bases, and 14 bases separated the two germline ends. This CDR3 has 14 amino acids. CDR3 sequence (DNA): TGTGCCAGCAGCCTGAGGACAGCCTACTATGGCTACACCTTC. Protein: CASSLRTAYYGYTF.

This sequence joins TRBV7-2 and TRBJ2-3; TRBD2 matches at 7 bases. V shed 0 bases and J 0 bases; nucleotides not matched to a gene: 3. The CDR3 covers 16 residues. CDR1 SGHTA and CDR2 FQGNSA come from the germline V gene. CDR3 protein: CASSLALSGSTDTQYF. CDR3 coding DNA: TGTGCCAGCAGCTTAGCGCTTAGCGGGAGCACAGATACGCAGTATTTT.

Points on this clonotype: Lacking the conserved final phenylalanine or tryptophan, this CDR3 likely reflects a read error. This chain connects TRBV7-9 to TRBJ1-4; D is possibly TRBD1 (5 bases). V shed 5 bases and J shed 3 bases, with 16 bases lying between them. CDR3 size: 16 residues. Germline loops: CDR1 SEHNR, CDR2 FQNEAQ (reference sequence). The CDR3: CASSQGPRGANEKLFL. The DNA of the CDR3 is TGTGCCAGCAGCCAGGGACCTCGGGGAGCTAATGAAAAACTGTTTCTT.

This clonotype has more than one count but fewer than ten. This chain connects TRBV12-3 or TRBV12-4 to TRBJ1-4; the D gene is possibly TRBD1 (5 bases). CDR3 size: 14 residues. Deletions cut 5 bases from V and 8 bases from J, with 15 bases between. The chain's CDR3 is CASSPGGYEEKLFF. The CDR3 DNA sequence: TGTGCCAGCAGTCCTGGGGGGTACGAGGAAAAACTGTTTTTT.

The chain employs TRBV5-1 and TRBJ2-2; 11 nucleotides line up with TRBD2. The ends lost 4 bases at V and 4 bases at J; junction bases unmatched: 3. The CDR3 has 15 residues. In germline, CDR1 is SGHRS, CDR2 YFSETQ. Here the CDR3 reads CASSPGLAVTGELFF. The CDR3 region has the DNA TGCGCCAGCAGCCCGGGACTAGCGGTCACCGGGGAGCTGTTTTTT.

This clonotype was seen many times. CDR3 residues: CSVEERGRETQYF. CDR3 nucleotide sequence: TGCAGCGTTGAAGAAAGGGGCCGGGAGACCCAGTACTTC. The J gene is TRBJ2-5, the V gene TRBV29-1, with a possible D match to TRBD1 (5 bases). CDR1 is SQVTM, CDR2 ANQGSEA, per germline. The V gene lost 0 bases and the J gene lost 5 bases, with 10 bases spanning the gap. CDR3 length: 13 residues.

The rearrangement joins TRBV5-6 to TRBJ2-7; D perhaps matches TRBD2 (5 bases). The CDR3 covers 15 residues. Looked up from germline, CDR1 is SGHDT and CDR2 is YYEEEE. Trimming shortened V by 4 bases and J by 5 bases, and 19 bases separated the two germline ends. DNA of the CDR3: TGTGCCAGCAGCCGCACTAGAGACCATAGAAACGAGCAGTACTTC. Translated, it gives CASSRTRDHRNEQYF.

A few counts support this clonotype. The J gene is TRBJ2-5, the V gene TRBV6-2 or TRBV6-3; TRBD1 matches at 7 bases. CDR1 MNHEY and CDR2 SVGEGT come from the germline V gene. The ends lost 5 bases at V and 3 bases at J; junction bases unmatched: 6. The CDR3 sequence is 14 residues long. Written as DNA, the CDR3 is TGTGCCAGCAGTCGCCGGGACAGCAAAGAGACCCAGTACTTC. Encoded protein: CASSRRDSKETQYF.

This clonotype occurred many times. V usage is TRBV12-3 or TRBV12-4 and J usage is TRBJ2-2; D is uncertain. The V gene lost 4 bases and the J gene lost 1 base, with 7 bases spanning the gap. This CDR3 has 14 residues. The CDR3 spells CASSSLMNTGELFF. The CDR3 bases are TGTGCCAGCAGTTCTCTGATGAACACCGGGGAGCTGTTTTTT.

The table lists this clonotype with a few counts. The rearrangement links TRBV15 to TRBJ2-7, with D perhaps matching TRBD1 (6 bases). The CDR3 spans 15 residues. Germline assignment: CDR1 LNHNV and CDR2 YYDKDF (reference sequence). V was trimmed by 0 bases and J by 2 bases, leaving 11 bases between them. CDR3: CATSRDRDTTYEQYF. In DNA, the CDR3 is TGTGCCACCAGCAGAGACCGGGACACCACCTACGAGCAGTACTTC.

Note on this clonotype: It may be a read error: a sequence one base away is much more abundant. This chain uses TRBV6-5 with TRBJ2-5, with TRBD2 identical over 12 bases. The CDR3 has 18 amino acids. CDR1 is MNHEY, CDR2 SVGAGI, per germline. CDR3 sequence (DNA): TGTGCCAGCAGTTCTGTGACTAGCGGGGGCCGATCGCAAGAGACCCAGTGCTTC. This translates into CASSSVTSGGRSQETQCF.

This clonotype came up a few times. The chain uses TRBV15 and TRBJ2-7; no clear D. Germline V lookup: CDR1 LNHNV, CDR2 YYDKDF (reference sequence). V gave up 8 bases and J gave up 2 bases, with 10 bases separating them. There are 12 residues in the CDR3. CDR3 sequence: CATRGLAYEQYF. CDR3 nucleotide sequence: TGTGCCACCCGAGGTTTAGCCTACGAGCAGTACTTC.

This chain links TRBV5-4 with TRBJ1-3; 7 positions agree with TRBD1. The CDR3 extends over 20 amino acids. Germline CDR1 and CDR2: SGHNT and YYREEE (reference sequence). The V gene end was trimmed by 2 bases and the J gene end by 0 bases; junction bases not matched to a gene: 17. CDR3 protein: CASSFTRTGGLQDSGNTIYF. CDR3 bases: TGTGCCAGCAGCTTCACGCGGACAGGTGGTCTGCAAGACTCTGGAAACACCATATATTTT. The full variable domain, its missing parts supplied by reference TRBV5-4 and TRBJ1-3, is ETGVTQSPTHLIKTRGQQVTLRCSSQSGHNTVSWYQQALGQGPQFIFQYYREEENGRGNFPPRFSGLQFPNYSSELNVNALELDDSALYLCASSFTRTGGLQDSGNTIYFGEGSWLTVV.

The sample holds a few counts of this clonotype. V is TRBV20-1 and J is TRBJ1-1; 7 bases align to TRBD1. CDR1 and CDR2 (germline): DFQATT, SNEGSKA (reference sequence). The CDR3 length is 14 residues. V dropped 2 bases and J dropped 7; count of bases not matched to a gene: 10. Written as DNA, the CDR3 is TGCAGTGCTAGACGCGGGACAGACAGAATTGAAGCTTTCTTT. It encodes CSARRGTDRIEAFF.